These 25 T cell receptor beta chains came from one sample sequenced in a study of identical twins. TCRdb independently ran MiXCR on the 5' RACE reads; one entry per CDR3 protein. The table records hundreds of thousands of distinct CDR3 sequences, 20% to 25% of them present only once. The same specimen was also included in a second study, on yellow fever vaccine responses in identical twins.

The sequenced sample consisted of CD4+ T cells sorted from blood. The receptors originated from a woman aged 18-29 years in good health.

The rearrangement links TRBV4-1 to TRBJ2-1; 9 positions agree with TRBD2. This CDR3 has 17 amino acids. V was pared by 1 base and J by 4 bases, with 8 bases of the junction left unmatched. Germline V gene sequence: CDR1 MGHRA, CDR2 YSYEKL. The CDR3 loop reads CASSQAGAGGLYNEQFF. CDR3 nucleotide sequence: TGCGCCAGCAGCCAAGCTGGAGCGGGGGGACTGTACAATGAGCAGTTCTTC.

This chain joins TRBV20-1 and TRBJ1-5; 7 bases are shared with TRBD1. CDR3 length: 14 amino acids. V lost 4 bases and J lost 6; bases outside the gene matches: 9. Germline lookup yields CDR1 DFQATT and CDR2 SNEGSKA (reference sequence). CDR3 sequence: CSATPGQAGQPQHF. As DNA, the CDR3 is TGCAGTGCTACCCCAGGACAGGCGGGTCAGCCCCAGCATTTT.

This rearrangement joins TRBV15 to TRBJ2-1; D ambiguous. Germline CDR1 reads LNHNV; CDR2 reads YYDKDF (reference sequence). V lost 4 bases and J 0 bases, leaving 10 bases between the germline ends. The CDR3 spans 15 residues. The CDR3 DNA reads TGTGCCACCAGCAAAGACGGTAACTCCTACAATGAGCAGTTCTTC. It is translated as CATSKDGNSYNEQFF. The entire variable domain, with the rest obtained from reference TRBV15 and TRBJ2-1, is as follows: DAMVIQNPRYQVTQFGKPVTLSCSQTLNHNVMYWYQQKSSQAPKLLFHYYDKDFNNEADTPDNFQSRRPNTSFCFLDIRSPGLGDTAMYLCATSKDGNSYNEQFFGPGTRLTVL.

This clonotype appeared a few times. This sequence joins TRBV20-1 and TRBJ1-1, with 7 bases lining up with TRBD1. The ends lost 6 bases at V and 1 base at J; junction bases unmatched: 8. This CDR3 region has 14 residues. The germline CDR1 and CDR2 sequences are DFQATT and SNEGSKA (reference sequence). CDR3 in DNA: TGCAGTGCCCCCCTCCGACAGGGGAACACTGAAGCTTTCTTT. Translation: CSAPLRQGNTEAFF.

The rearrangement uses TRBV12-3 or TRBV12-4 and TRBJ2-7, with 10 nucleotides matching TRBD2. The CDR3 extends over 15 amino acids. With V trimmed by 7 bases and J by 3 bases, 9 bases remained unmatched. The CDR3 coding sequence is TGTGCCAGCACCCAGCGGACTAGCGGAAGCTACGAGCAGTACTTC. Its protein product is CASTQRTSGSYEQYF.

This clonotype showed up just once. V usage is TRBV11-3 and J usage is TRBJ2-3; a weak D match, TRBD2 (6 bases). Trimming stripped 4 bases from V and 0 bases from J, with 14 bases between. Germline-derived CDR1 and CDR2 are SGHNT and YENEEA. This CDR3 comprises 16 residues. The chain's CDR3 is CASSSLGGTSTDTQYF. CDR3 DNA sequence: TGTGCCAGCAGCTCCCTTGGGGGGACTAGCACAGATACGCAGTATTTT.

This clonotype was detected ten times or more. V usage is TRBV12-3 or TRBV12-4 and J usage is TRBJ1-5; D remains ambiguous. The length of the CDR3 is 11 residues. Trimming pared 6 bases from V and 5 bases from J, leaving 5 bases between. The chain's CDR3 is CASSRDQPQHF. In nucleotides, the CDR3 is TGTGCCAGCAGCCGCGATCAGCCCCAGCATTTT.

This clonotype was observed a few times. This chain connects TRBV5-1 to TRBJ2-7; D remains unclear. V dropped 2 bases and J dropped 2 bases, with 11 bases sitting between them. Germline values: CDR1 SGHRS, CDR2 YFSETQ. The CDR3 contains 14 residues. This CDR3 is CASSFGPTTYEQYF. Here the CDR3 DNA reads TGCGCCAGCAGCTTCGGACCTACAACCTACGAGCAGTACTTC.

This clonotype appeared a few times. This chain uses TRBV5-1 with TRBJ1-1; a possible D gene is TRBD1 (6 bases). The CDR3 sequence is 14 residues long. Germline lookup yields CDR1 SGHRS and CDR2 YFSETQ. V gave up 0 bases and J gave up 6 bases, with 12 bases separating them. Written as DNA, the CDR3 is TGCGCCAGCAGCTTGGTACAGGGTTCCTCTGAAGCTTTCTTT. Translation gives CASSLVQGSSEAFF. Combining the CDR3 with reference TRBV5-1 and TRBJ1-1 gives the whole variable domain KAGVTQTPRYLIKTRGQQVTLSCSPISGHRSVSWYQQTPGQGLQFLFEYFSETQRNKGNFPGRFSGRQFSNSRSEMNVSTLELGDSALYLCASSLVQGSSEAFFGQGTRLTVV.

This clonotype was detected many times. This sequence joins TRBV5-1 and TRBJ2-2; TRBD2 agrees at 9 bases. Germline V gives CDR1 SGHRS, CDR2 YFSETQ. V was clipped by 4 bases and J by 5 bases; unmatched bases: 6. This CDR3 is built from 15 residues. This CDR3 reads CASSNSGRETGELFF. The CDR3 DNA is TGCGCCAGCAGCAATAGCGGGAGAGAGACCGGGGAGCTGTTTTTT. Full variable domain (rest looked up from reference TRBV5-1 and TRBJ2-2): KAGVTQTPRYLIKTRGQQVTLSCSPISGHRSVSWYQQTPGQGLQFLFEYFSETQRNKGNFPGRFSGRQFSNSRSEMNVSTLELGDSALYLCASSNSGRETGELFFGEGSRLTVL.

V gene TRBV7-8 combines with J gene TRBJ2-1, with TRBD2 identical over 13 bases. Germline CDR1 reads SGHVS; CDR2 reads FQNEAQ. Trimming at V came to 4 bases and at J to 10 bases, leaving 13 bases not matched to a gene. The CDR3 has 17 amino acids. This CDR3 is CASSSGTSGITNREQFF. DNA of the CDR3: TGTGCCAGCAGCTCCGGGACTAGCGGGATCACTAATAGGGAGCAGTTCTTC.

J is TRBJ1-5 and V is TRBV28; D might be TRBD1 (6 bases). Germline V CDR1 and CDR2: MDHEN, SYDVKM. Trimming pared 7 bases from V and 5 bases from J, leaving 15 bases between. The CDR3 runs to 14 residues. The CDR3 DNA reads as TGTGCCAGCATTAGGGCAGGGGCCGATCAGCCCCAGCATTTT. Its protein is CASIRAGADQPQHF.

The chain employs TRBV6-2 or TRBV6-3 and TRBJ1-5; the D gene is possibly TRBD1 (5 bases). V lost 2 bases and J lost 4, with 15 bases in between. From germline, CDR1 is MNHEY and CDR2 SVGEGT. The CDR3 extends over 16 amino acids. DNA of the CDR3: TGTGCCAGCAGTTACCTTCGCAGGGTGGGTAATCAGCCCCAGCATTTT. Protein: CASSYLRRVGNQPQHF.

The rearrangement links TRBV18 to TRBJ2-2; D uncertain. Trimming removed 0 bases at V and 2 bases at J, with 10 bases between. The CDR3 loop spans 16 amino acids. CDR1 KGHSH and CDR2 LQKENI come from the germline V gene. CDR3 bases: TGTGCCAGCTCACCACCCCCGGGCGGAAACACCGGGGAGCTGTTTTTT. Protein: CASSPPPGGNTGELFF.

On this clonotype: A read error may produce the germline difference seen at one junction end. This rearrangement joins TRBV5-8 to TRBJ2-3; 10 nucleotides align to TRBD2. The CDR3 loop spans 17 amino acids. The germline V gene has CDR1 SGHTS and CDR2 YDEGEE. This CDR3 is CASSLGLAGGVPDTQYF. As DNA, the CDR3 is TGTGCCAGCAGTTTGGGGTTAGCGGGAGGTGTCCCAGATACGCAGTATTTT.

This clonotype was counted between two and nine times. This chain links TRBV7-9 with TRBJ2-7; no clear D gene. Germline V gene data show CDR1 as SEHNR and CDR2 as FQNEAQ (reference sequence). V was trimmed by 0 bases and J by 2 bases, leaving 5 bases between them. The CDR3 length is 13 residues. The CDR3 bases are TGTGCCAGCAGCTTAGCGCCGGCCTACGAGCAGTACGTC. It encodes CASSLAPAYEQYV.

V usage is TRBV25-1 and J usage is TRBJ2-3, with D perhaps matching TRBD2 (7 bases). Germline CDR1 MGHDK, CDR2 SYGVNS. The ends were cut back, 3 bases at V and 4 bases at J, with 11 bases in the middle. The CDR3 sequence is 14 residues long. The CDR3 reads CASSDVGGADTQYF. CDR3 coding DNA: TGTGCCAGCAGTGATGTAGGGGGGGCAGATACGCAGTATTTT.

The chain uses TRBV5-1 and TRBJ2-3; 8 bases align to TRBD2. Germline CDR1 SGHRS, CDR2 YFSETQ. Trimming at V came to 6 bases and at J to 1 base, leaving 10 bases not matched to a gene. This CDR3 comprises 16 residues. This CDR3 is CASNPMLAGRTDTQYF. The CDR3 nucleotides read TGCGCCAGCAACCCCATGCTAGCGGGCCGCACAGATACGCAGTATTTT.

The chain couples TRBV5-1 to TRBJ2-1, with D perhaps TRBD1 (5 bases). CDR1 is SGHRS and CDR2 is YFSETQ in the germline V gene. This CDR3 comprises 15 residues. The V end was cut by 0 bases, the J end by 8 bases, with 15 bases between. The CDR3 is CASSLGLQTGDEQFF. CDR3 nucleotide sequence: TGCGCCAGCAGCTTGGGGCTTCAAACAGGTGATGAGCAGTTCTTC.

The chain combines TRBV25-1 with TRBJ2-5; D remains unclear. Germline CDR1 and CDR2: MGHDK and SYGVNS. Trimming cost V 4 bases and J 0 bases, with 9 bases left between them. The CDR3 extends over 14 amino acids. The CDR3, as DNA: TGTGCCAGCAGTGTAGGCAGGTACCAAGAGACCCAGTACTTC. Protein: CASSVGRYQETQYF.

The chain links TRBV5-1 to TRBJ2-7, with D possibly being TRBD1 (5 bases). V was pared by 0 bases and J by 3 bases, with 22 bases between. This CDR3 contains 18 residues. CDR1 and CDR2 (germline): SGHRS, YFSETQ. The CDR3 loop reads CASSLGPRVTQLIYEQYF. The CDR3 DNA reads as TGCGCCAGCAGCTTGGGGCCCAGGGTCACACAATTAATCTACGAGCAGTACTTC.

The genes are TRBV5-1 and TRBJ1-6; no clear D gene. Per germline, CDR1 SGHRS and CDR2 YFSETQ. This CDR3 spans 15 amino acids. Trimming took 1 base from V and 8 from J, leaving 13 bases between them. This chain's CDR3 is CASSLSAGRDSPLHF. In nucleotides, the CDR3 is TGCGCCAGCAGCTTGTCTGCCGGGCGGGATTCACCCCTCCACTTT.

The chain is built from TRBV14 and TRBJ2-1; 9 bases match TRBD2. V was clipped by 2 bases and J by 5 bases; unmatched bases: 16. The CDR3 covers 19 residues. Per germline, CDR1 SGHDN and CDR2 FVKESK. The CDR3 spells CASSQTPLAGDPLNNEQFF. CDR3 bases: TGTGCCAGCAGCCAAACCCCCTTAGCGGGGGACCCTTTAAACAATGAGCAGTTCTTC.

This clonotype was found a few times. The CDR3 is CASRRGLAGESTDTQYF. CDR3 DNA: TGTGCCAGCAGGAGGGGGCTAGCGGGAGAAAGCACAGATACGCAGTATTTT. This chain connects TRBV11-3 to TRBJ2-3; 10 bases agree with TRBD2. The CDR3 covers 17 residues. Germline V gene data show CDR1 as SGHNT and CDR2 as YENEEA. Trimming cost V 6 bases and J 0 bases; bases outside gene matches: 9. The variable domain in full, completed from reference TRBV11-3 and TRBJ2-3, reads EAGVVQSPRYKIIEKKQPVAFWCNPISGHNTLYWYLQNLGQGPELLIRYENEEAVDDSQLPKDRFSAERLKGVDSTLKIQPAELGDSAVYLCASRRGLAGESTDTQYFGPGTRLTVL.

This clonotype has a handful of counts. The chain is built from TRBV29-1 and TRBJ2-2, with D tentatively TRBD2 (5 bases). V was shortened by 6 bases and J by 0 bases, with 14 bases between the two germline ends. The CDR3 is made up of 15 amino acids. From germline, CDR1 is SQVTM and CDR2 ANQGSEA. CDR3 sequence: CSVSRLLSNTGELFF. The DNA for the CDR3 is TGCAGCGTCAGTAGACTACTTTCGAACACCGGGGAGCTGTTTTTT.